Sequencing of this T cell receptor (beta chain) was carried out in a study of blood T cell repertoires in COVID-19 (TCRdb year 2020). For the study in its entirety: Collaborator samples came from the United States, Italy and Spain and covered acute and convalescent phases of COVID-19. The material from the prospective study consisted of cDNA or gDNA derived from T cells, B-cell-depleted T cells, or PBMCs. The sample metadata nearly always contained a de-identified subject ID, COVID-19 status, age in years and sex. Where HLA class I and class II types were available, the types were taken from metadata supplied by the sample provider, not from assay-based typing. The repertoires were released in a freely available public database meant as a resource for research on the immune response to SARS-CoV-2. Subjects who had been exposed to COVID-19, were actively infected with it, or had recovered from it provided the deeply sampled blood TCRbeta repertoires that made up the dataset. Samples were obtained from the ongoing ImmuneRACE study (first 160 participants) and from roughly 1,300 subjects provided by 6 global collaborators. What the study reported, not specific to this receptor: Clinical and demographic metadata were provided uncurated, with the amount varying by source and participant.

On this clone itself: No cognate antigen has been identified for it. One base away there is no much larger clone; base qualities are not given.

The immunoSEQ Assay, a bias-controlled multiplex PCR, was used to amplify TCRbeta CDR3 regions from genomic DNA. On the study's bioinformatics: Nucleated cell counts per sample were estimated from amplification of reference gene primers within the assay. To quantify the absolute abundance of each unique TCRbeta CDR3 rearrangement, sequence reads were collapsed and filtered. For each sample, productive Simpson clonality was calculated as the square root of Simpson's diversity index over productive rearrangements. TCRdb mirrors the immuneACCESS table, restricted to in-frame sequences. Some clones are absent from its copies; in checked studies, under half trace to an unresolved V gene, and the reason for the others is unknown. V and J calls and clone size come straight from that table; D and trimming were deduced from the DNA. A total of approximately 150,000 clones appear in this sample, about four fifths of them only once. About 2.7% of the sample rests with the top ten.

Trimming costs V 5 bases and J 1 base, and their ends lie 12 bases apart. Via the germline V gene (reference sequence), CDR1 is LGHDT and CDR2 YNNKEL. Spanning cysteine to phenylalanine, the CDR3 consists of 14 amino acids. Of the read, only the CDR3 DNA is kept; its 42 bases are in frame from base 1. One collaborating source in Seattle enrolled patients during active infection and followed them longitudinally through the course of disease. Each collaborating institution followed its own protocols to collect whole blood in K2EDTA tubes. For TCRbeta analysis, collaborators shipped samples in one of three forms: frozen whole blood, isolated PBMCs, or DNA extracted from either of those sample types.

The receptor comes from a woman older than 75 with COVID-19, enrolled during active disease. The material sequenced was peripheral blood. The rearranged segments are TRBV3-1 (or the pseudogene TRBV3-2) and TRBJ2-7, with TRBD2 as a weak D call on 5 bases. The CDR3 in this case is CASSSNPGSYEQYF. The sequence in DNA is TGTGCCAGCAGCTCAAACCCGGGGTCCTACGAGCAGTACTTC.